This TCR beta chain derives from a study of technical replicates of blood from several donors. Sequencing used immunoSEQ multiplex PCR; TCRdb keeps in-frame clones, though not all of them. Of 15,000 to 20,000 clones in the sample, around 87% were seen once. Trimming stripped 4 bases from V and 7 bases from J, with 10 bases between. The CDR3 consists of 13 residues. Germline V lookup: CDR1 SEHNR, CDR2 FQNEAQ (reference sequence). Sample: PBMCs. This chain connects TRBV7-9 to TRBJ2-2, with D uncertain. This TCR was sampled from a human donor in good health. CDR3 sequence reads: CASSSTDRGELFF. CDR3 DNA: TGTGCCAGCAGCTCCACAGACCGCGGGGAGCTGTTTTTT.